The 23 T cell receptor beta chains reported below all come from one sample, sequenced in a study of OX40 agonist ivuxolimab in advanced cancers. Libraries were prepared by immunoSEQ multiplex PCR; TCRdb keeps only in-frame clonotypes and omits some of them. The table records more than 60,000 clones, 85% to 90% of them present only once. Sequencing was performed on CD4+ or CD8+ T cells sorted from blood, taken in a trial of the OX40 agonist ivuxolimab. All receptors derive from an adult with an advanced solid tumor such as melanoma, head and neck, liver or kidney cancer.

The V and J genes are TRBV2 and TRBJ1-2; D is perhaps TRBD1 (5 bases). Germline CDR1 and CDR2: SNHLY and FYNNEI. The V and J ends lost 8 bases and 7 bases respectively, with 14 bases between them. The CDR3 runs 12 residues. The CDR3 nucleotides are TGTGCCAGCGATGGGGGGTTCGGTGGCTACACCTTC. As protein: CASDGGFGGYTF. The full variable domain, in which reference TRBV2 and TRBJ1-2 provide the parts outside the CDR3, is EPEVTQTPSHQVTQMGQEVILRCVPISNHLYFYWYRQILGQKVEFLVSFYNNEISEKSEIFDDQFSVERPDGSNFTLKIRSTKLEDSAMYFCASDGGFGGYTFGSGTRLTVV.

CDR3 loop: CASTIRRGNQPQHF. CDR3 in DNA: TGTGCCAGCACCATCAGGAGGGGCAATCAGCCCCAGCATTTT. This chain uses TRBV6-5 with TRBJ1-5, with D uncertain. The germline CDR1 and CDR2 sequences are MNHEY and SVGAGI. V was clipped by 7 bases and J by 2 bases, with 12 bases between them. The CDR3 totals 14 residues.

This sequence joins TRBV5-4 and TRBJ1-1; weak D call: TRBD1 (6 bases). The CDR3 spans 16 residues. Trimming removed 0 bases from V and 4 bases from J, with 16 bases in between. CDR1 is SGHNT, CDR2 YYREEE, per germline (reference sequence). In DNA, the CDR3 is TGTGCCAGCAGCTTGGGGGCACAGGGAGGAGGCACTGAAGCTTTCTTT. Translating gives CASSLGAQGGGTEAFF.

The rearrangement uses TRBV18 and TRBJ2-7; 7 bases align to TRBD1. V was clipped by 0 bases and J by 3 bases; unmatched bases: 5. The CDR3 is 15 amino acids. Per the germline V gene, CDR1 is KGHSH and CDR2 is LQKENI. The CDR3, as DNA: TGTGCCAGCTCACCACCTTCGGGACAGCTCTACGAGCAGTACTTC. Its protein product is CASSPPSGQLYEQYF.

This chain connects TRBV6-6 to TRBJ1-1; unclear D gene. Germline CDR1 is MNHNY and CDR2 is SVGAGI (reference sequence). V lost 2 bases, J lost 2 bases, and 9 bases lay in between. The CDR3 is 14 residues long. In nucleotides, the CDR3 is TGTGCCAGCAGTTACCCGAACGTAAACACTGAAGCTTTCTTT. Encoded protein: CASSYPNVNTEAFF.

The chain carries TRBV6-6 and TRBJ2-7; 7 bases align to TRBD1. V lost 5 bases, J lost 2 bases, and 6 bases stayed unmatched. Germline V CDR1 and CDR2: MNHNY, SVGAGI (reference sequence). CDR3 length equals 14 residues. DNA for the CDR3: TGTGCCAGCAGTCCGCGGACAGGCACCTACGAGCAGTACTTC. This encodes CASSPRTGTYEQYF.

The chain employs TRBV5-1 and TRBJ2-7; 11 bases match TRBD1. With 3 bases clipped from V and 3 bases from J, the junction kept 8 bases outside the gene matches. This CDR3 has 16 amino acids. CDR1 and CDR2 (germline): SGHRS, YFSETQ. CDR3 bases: TGCGCCAGCAGCTGGACCTCCGGGACAGGGGGCTACGAGCAGTACTTC. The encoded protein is CASSWTSGTGGYEQYF.

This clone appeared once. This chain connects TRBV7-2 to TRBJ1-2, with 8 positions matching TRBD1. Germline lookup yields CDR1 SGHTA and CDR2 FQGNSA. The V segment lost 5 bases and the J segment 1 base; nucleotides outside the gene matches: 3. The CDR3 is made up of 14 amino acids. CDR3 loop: CASSTGGINYGYTF. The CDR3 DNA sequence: TGTGCCAGCAGCACAGGGGGGATTAACTATGGCTACACCTTC.

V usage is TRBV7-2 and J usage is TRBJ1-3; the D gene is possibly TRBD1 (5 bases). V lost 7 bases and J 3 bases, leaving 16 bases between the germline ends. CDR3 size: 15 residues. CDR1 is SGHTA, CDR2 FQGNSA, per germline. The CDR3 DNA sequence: TGTGCCAGCAACACCCCATGGGGCCGTGGAAACACCATATATTTT. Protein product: CASNTPWGRGNTIYF.

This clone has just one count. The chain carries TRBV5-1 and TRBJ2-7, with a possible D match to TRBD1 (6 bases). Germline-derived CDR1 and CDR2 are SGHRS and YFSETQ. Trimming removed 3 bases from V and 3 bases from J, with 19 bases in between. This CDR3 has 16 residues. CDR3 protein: CASSSRTAQVFYEQYF. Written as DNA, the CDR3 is TGCGCCAGCAGCTCTAGGACAGCGCAAGTCTTCTACGAGCAGTACTTC.

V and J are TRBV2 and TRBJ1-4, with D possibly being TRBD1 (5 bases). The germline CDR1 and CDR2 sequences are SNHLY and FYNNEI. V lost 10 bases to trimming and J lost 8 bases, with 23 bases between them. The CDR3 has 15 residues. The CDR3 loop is CAITTGSRGREKLFF. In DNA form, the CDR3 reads TGTGCCATAACTACCGGGTCCCGGGGCCGGGAAAAACTGTTTTTT.

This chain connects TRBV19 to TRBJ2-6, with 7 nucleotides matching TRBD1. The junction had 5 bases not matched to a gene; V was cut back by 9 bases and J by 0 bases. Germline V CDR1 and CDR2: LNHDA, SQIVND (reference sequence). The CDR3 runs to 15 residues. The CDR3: CASRTGSSGANVLTF. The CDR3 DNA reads TGTGCCAGCCGGACAGGTAGCTCTGGGGCCAACGTCCTGACTTTC.

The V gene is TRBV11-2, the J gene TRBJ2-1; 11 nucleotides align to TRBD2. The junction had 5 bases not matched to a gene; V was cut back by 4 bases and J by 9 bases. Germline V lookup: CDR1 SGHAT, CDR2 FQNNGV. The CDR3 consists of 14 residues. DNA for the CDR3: TGTGCCAGCAGCTCCATAGCGGGGGGGCGTGAGCAGTTCTTC. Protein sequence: CASSSIAGGREQFF.

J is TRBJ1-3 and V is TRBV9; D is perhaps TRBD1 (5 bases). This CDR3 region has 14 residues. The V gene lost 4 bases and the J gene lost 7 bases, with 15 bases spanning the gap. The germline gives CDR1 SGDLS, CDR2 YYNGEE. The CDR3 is CASSTQGLGNTIYF. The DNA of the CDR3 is TGTGCCAGCAGCACCCAGGGACTCGGCAACACCATATATTTT.

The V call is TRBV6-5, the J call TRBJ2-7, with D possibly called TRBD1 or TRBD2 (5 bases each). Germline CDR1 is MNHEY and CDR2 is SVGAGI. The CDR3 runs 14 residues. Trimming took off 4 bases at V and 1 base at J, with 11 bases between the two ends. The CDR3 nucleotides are TGTGCCAGCAGTTGGCCGGGACGGTCCTACGAGCAGTACTTC. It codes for CASSWPGRSYEQYF.

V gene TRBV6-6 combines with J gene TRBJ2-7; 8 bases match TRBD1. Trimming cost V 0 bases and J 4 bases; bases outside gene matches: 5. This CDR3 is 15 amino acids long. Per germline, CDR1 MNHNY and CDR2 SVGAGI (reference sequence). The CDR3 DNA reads TGTGCCAGCAGTTACTCCACAGGGGGAGGATACGAGCAGTACTTC. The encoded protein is CASSYSTGGGYEQYF.

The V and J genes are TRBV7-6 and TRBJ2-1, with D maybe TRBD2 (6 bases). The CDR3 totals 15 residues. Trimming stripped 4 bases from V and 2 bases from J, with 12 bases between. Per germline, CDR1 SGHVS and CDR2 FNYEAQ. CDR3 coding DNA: TGTGCCAGCAGCTCGCTAGCGCAGGCCTACAATGAGCAGTTCTTC. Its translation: CASSSLAQAYNEQFF.

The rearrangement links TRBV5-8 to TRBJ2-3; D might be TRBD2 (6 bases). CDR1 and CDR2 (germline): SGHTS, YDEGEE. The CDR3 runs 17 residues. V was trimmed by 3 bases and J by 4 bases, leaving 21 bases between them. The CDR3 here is CASSWTSLASFPDTQYF. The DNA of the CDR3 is TGTGCCAGCAGCTGGACCAGTCTAGCGTCCTTCCCAGATACGCAGTATTTT.

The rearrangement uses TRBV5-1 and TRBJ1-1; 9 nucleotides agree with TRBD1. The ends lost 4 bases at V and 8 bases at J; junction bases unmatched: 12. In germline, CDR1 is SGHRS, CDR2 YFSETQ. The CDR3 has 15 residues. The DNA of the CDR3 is TGCGCCAGCAGCCCTGGGACAGGGCGGATCCTCGAAGCTTTCTTT. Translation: CASSPGTGRILEAFF.

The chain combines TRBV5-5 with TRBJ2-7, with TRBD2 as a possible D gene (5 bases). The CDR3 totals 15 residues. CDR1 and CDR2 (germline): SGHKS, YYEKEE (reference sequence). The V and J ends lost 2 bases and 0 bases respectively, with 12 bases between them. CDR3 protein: CASSFGWESSYEQYF. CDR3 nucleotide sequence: TGTGCCAGCAGCTTCGGGTGGGAGAGCTCCTACGAGCAGTACTTC.

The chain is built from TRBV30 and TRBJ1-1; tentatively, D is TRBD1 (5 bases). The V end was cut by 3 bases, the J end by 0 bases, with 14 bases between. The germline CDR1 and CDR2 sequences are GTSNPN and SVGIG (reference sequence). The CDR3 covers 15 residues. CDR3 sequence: CAWRGGTGVNTEAFF. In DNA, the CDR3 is TGTGCCTGGAGGGGCGGGACCGGAGTGAACACTGAAGCTTTCTTT.

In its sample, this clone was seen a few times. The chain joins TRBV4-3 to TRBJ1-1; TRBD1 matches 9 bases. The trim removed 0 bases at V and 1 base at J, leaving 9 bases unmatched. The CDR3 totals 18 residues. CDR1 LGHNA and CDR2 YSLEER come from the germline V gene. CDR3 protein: CASSQERGRTGENTEAFF. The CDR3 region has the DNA TGCGCCAGCAGCCAAGAGAGGGGTCGGACAGGGGAGAACACTGAAGCTTTCTTT.

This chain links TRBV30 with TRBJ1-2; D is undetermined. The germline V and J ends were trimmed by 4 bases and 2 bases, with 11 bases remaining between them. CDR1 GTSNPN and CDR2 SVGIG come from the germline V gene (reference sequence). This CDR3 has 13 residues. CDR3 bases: TGTGCCTGGACCCGGGGAACCAACTATGGCTACACCTTC. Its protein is CAWTRGTNYGYTF.